A selection of T cell receptor beta chains follows, all from one sample in a study of blood T cells in healthy people across ages. TCRdb re-called the 5' RACE reads through MiXCR, storing one row per CDR3 protein. Here the sample spans 600,000 to 1,000,000 distinct CDR3 sequences, around a quarter being singletons. The same sample was also used in a study of T cells of mothers and their children.

Input material: blood. Receptors were obtained from a boy between 10 and 17 years old in good health. CDR3s include the opening cysteine and the closing phenylalanine or tryptophan. A D gene is named only where the DNA matches it firmly. Rows give clone size only sometimes, using once, few, many, or a class for an expanded clone.

TRBD1	few	TRBV18	TRBJ2-7	CASSPTGGHEQYF	TGTGCCAGCTCACCTACAGGGGGCCACGAGCAGTACTTC
-	-	TRBV7-2	TRBJ1-1	CASSLTSMAFF	TGTGCCAGCAGCTTAACCTCCATGGCTTTCTTT
-	-	TRBV27	TRBJ1-4	CASSYGDQGQKLFF	TGTGCCAGCAGTTACGGCGATCAGGGGCAAAAACTGTTTTTT
-	-	TRBV28	TRBJ2-3	CAGGDRNTDTQYF	TGTGCCGGGGGAGACAGGAACACAGATACGCAGTATTTT
-	many	TRBV29-1	TRBJ2-2	CSAEDRRGSNTGELFF	TGCAGCGCTGAGGACAGGAGGGGTTCAAACACCGGGGAGCTGTTTTTT
-	-	TRBV12-3/TRBV12-4	TRBJ1-2	CASSFGGPYGYTF	TGTGCCAGCAGTTTCGGCGGTCCCTATGGCTACACCTTC
TRBD2	many	TRBV6-2/TRBV6-3	TRBJ2-7	CASSTFKTSREVHEQYF	TGTGCCAGCAGTACCTTCAAGACTAGCCGGGAGGTCCACGAGCAGTACTTC
-	-	TRBV27	TRBJ2-1	CASWGSEQFF	TGTGCCAGCTGGGGGAGTGAGCAGTTCTTC
TRBD2	-	TRBV5-6	TRBJ2-7	CASSSAGRVRLAGAVQYF	TGTGCCAGCAGCTCGGCGGGGAGGGTTCGACTAGCGGGGGCGGTGCAGTACTTC
TRBD2	-	TRBV27	TRBJ2-4	CASRLTAGVLHIQYF	TGTGCCAGCAGGTTGACAGCGGGGGTGTTACACATTCAGTACTTC
-	few	TRBV27	TRBJ2-7	CASNGAGASYEQYF	TGTGCCAGCAATGGGGCAGGGGCATCCTACGAGCAGTACTTC
TRBD1	-	TRBV28	TRBJ2-7	CASSTQGIREQYF	TGTGCCAGCAGTACACAGGGGATACGTGAGCAGTACTTC
-	-	TRBV7-9	TRBJ1-5	CASSLVPIDRDDSNQPQHF	TGTGCCAGCAGCTTAGTCCCCATCGACAGAGATGATAGCAATCAGCCCCAGCATTTT
-	-	TRBV29-1	TRBJ2-1	CSVEFGTQYNEQFF	TGCAGCGTTGAGTTCGGGACACAGTACAATGAGCAGTTCTTC
-	-	TRBV30	TRBJ1-2	CACSGARNNYGYAF	TGTGCCTGCTCAGGGGCCCGAAATAACTATGGCTACGCCTTC
-	-	TRBV7-2	TRBJ2-2	CASSPPMGEPGTGELFF	TGTGCCAGCAGCCCCCCGATGGGCGAGCCTGGGACCGGGGAGCTGTTTTTT
TRBD2	few	TRBV29-1	TRBJ2-7	CSVQVTSGGYEQYF	TGCAGCGTTCAAGTCACTAGCGGGGGCTACGAGCAGTACTTC
-	few	TRBV20-1	TRBJ1-3	CSAIWGRPGNTIYF	TGCAGTGCTATCTGGGGCAGGCCGGGAAACACCATATATTTT
-	-	TRBV7-2	TRBJ2-7	CASSLAGGGFYEQYF	TGTGCCAGCAGCTTAGCGGGCGGAGGGTTTTACGAGCAGTACTTC
-	few	TRBV12-3/TRBV12-4	TRBJ2-5	CASSQMRLETQYF	TGTGCCAGCAGTCAGATGAGGTTAGAGACCCAGTACTTC
TRBD2	few	TRBV20-1	TRBJ2-7	CSATPFSGRLNEQYF	TGCAGTGCTACCCCATTCAGCGGGAGACTGAACGAGCAGTACTTC
TRBD1	-	TRBV6-5	TRBJ1-2	CASRTGRGYGYTF	TGTGCCAGCAGGACAGGGAGAGGCTATGGCTACACCTTC
-	many	TRBV10-3	TRBJ2-4	CAITQIREQSKNIQYF	TGTGCCATCACCCAAATACGGGAGCAGTCCAAAAACATTCAGTACTTC
TRBD2	few	TRBV6-2/TRBV6-3	TRBJ2-1	CASSYSLSGSLYEQFF	TGTGCCAGCAGTTACTCGTTAAGCGGGAGTCTGTATGAGCAGTTCTTC
TRBD2	few	TRBV3-1	TRBJ2-2	CASSQGGTSGNTGELFF	TGTGCCAGCAGCCAAGGAGGGACTAGCGGTAACACCGGGGAGCTGTTTTTT
-	-	TRBV20-1	TRBJ2-3	CSASQSAASGTDTQYF	TGCAGTGCTAGCCAAAGCGCGGCTAGCGGCACAGATACGCAGTATTTT
TRBD1	once	TRBV27	TRBJ1-2	CASSFRGVNYGYTF	TGTGCCAGCAGCTTCAGGGGGGTTAACTATGGCTACACCTTC
TRBD1	few	TRBV2	TRBJ2-7	CASSEQGQSYEQYF	TGTGCCAGCAGTGAACAGGGACAGAGCTACGAGCAGTACTTC
-	once	TRBV7-2	TRBJ2-5	CASSSRQRETQYF	TGTGCCAGCAGCTCACGACAAAGGGAGACCCAGTACTTC
-	-	TRBV6-2/TRBV6-3	TRBJ2-3	CASTDGQPTDTQYF	TGTGCCAGCACCGACGGACAGCCCACAGATACGCAGTATTTT
TRBD1	-	TRBV14	TRBJ1-2	CASSHDRGHDDYGYTF	TGTGCCAGCAGCCACGACAGGGGGCACGACGACTATGGCTACACCTTC
-	few	TRBV20-1	TRBJ2-7	CSAQALRQGVEQYF	TGCAGTGCTCAAGCCCTGAGGCAGGGTGTCGAGCAGTACTTC
TRBD2	-	TRBV29-1	TRBJ2-5	CSVSSGRAGEQYF	TGCAGCGTATCTAGCGGGAGGGCGGGGGAGCAGTACTTC
-	-	TRBV28	TRBJ2-4	CASSIPLGKNIQYF	TGTGCCAGCAGTATTCCGCTTGGCAAAAACATTCAGTACTTC
-	few	TRBV29-1	TRBJ2-7	CSAAGTETSYEQYF	TGCAGCGCTGCGGGGACAGAAACCTCCTACGAGCAGTACTTC
-	-	TRBV6-2/TRBV6-3	TRBJ2-5	CASSWGLRETQYF	TGTGCCAGCAGTTGGGGGTTGCGAGAGACCCAGTACTTC
TRBD2	-	TRBV4-2	TRBJ2-1	CASSQGSAGETQFF	TGTGCCAGCAGCCAAGGGTCGGCGGGGGAGACCCAGTTCTTC
-	-	TRBV6-5	TRBJ1-5	CASSYSRWDQPQHF	TGTGCCAGCAGTTACTCCAGGTGGGATCAGCCCCAGCATTTT
TRBD2	-	TRBV7-3	TRBJ2-5	CASSRGLAGEEAQYF	TGTGCCAGCAGCCGAGGGCTAGCGGGAGAAGAGGCCCAGTACTTC
-	-	TRBV2	TRBJ2-3	CASSESTPSTDTQYF	TGTGCCAGCAGTGAGAGTACCCCTAGCACAGATACGCAGTATTTT
TRBD2	few	TRBV2	TRBJ2-3	CASSARGGFPDTQYF	TGTGCCAGCAGTGCTCGCGGGGGGTTCCCAGATACGCAGTATTTT
-	-	TRBV10-3	TRBJ2-7	CAISSVQVNYEQYF	TGTGCCATCAGTTCCGTACAGGTGAACTACGAGCAGTACTTC
TRBD2	-	TRBV12-3/TRBV12-4	TRBJ2-5	CASSPGGADGTQYF	TGTGCCAGCAGTCCGGGGGGGGCCGACGGGACCCAGTACTTC
-	-	TRBV7-2	TRBJ1-1	CASSSSPQGWGTEAFF	TGTGCCAGCAGCTCCTCACCACAGGGATGGGGCACTGAAGCTTTCTTT
-	-	TRBV12-3/TRBV12-4	TRBJ1-1	CASSPRQSSTEAFF	TGTGCCAGCAGCCCCCGACAGAGTAGCACTGAAGCTTTCTTT
-	-	TRBV2	TRBJ1-6	CASMGFTGLRPLHF	TGTGCCAGCATGGGCTTTACAGGCCTACGACCCCTCCACTTT
-	-	TRBV29-1	TRBJ1-2	CSVAGGVYSGYTF	TGCAGCGTTGCCGGGGGAGTCTACTCTGGCTACACCTTC
-	-	TRBV30	TRBJ2-1	CAWSVYGDEQFF	TGTGCCTGGAGTGTATATGGGGATGAGCAGTTCTTC
-	few	TRBV2	TRBJ2-2	CASGTTNTGELFF	TGTGCCAGCGGGACAACGAACACCGGGGAGCTGTTTTTT
-	-	TRBV5-1	TRBJ1-2	CASSLAQEDGYTF	TGCGCCAGCAGCTTGGCCCAAGAGGATGGCTACACCTTC
TRBD2	-	TRBV29-1	TRBJ2-3	CSVRVAGSTDTQYF	TGCAGCGTTCGCGTAGCGGGCAGCACAGATACGCAGTATTTT